This T cell receptor (beta chain) comes out of a study of blood T cell repertoires in COVID-19. Data came from immunoSEQ multiplex PCR; TCRdb stores just in-frame clones and leaves some out. Here the sample spans 190,000 or so clones, roughly 89% being singletons. Trimming stripped 2 bases from V and 7 bases from J, with 11 bases between. The V gene's germline CDR1 is MDHEN and CDR2 SYDVKM. CDR3 length: 13 residues. This clonotype was obtained from a man aged 18 to 29 with acute COVID-19. The chain has TRBV28 and TRBJ1-2; the D is unclear. Material: PBMCs or T cells enriched from blood (not recorded which). CDR3 DNA sequence: TGTGCCAGCAGTTTAGAGACTCCCTCTGGCTACACCTTC. Amino acids: CASSLETPSGYTF.